Below are 2 T cell receptor beta chains sequenced from a single sample in a study of T cells after somatic rescue of genetic block. Sequencing used immunoSEQ multiplex PCR; TCRdb keeps in-frame clones, though not all of them. The table lists about 67,000 clones, about 91% of them singletons. Sample: peripheral blood mononuclear cells (PBMCs). The receptor set was obtained from a man aged 35 to 55.

This clone was detected a few times. The chain is built from TRBV10-3 and TRBJ1-6; weak D call: TRBD1 (5 bases). Trimming shortened V by 2 bases and J by 9 bases, and 11 bases separated the two germline ends. The CDR3 is 14 amino acids. Germline V gives CDR1 ENHRY, CDR2 SYGVKD. The CDR3 loop reads CAISEEGTGSPLHF. For the CDR3, the DNA is TGTGCCATCAGTGAGGAGGGGACGGGTTCACCCCTCCACTTT.

The CDR3 loop is CASSLGDRGEQYF. DNA for the CDR3: TGTGCCAGCAGCTTAGGGGACAGGGGGGAGCAGTACTTC. The chain combines TRBV7-6 with TRBJ2-7; 11 nucleotides match TRBD1. The junction had 0 bases not matched to a gene; V was cut back by 1 base and J by 7 bases. Germline CDR1 and CDR2: SGHVS and FNYEAQ. The CDR3 is made up of 13 amino acids.